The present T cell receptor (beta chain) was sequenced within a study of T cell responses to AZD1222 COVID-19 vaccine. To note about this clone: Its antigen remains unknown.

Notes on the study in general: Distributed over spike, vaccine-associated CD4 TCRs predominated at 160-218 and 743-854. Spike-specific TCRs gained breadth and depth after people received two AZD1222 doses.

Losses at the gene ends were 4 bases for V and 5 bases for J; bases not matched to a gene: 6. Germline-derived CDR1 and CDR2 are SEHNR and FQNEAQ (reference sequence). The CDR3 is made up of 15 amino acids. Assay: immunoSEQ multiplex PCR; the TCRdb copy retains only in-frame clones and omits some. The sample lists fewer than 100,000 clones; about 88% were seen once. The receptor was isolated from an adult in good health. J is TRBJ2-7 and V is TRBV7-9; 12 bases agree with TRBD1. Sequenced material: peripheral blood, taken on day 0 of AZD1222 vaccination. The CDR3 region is CASSSHRDRGHEQYF. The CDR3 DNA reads TGTGCCAGCAGCTCCCACCGGGACAGGGGGCACGAGCAGTACTTC.